Listed below are T cell receptor beta chains from one sample, sequenced in a study of CD8 T cells in ankylosing spondylitis. Via MiXCR, TCRdb re-called the 5' RACE reads, giving one row per CDR3 protein. The table lists about 240,000 distinct CDR3 sequences, 20% to 30% of them singletons, with less than 0.75% in the top ten. Sequencing was done on a sample of blood, either unsorted or a sorted T cell fraction (not recorded which). The receptors were sampled from a male donor with ankylosing spondylitis or in good health (not recorded which). Both conserved end residues are part of each CDR3. The D gene is left open where the match is weak. Size values are once, few and many counts, or a class for expanded clones, and some rows have none.

D gene,V gene,clone size,J gene,CDR3 protein,CDR3 DNA
-,TRBV7-9,many,TRBJ2-2,CASSLDSTGELFF,TGTGCCAGCAGCTTAGACTCGACCGGGGAGCTGTTTTTT
TRBD1,TRBV6-1,many,TRBJ2-5,CASGWTGTGETQYF,TGTGCCAGCGGGTGGACAGGGACCGGGGAGACCCAGTACTTC
-,TRBV24-1,few,TRBJ2-7,CATTGRRSYEQYF,TGTGCCACCACGGGACGCCGCTCCTACGAGCAGTACTTC
-,TRBV6-5,many,TRBJ2-1,CASLDHGDEQFF,TGTGCCAGCCTGGACCATGGGGATGAGCAGTTCTTC
-,TRBV12-3/TRBV12-4,many,TRBJ1-6,CASSSRTGNNSPLHF,TGTGCCAGCAGCTCCCGGACGGGGAATAATTCACCCCTCCACTTT
-,TRBV30,-,TRBJ2-3,CAWSVGLLSSTDTQYF,TGTGCCTGGAGTGTAGGCCTCCTCTCTAGCACAGATACGCAGTATTTT
-,TRBV29-1,few,TRBJ1-2,CSVEEGRGYGYTF,TGCAGCGTTGAAGAAGGAAGGGGCTATGGCTACACCTTC
TRBD1,TRBV24-1,many,TRBJ2-1,CATSDLRGSAASNEQFF,TGTGCCACCAGTGACCTCAGGGGGAGCGCGGCCAGCAATGAGCAGTTCTTC
TRBD1,TRBV5-1,many,TRBJ2-2,CASSWDRGLSSGELFF,TGCGCCAGCAGCTGGGACAGGGGGTTATCTTCCGGGGAGCTGTTTTTT
-,TRBV20-1,many,TRBJ1-2,CSARGGGYGYTF,TGCAGTGCTAGAGGGGGCGGCTATGGCTACACCTTC
-,TRBV29-1,many,TRBJ1-1,CSVVREGKAFF,TGCAGCGTTGTCAGGGAAGGTAAAGCTTTCTTT
-,TRBV12-3/TRBV12-4,many,TRBJ2-7,CASTIRDSEQYF,TGTGCCAGCACTATTCGTGATTCCGAGCAGTACTTC
-,TRBV4-2,-,TRBJ2-1,CASSQGGSGKYNEQFF,TGTGCCAGCAGCCAAGGTGGTAGCGGCAAATACAATGAGCAGTTCTTC
-,TRBV5-1,many,TRBJ2-3,CASSLAEAGGRDTQYF,TGCGCCAGCAGCTTGGCCGAGGCAGGGGGGAGAGATACGCAGTATTTT